The sequence of this TCR beta chain was determined in a study of beta chain features in type 1 diabetes. About the study: Healthy donors resembled patients in age, gender and cell yields.

The CDR3 has 13 residues. Per the germline V gene, CDR1 is SGHVS and CDR2 is FNYEAQ. General study points: cDNA-based reads could over-represent cells with high TCR expression. There was a moderate but significant shortening of TCRB CDR3s in all four CD4+ subsets of Type 1 diabetes patients.

Since all of the isolated RNA was reverse transcribed, expressed TCRB transcripts were what got sequenced. Sequencing was performed with immunoSEQ multiplex PCR; in TCRdb, only in-frame clones are kept and a portion is missing. The data show some 150,000 clones, around 10% seen once. In this sample, this clone turned up a few times. Its antigen is as yet unknown. Germline is not matched at one junction end, which may reflect a read error. Heparinised blood was drawn once per donor, averaging roughly 120 mL. The chain employs TRBV7-6 and TRBJ2-3, with D maybe TRBD1 (5 bases). The receptor was isolated from a man aged 18 to 30 in good health. The source material was central memory CD4+ T cells from blood. The CDR3 loop reads CASRLGHTDTQYF. The DNA of the CDR3 is TGTGCCAGCCGCTTAGGACACACAGATACGCAGTATTTT.